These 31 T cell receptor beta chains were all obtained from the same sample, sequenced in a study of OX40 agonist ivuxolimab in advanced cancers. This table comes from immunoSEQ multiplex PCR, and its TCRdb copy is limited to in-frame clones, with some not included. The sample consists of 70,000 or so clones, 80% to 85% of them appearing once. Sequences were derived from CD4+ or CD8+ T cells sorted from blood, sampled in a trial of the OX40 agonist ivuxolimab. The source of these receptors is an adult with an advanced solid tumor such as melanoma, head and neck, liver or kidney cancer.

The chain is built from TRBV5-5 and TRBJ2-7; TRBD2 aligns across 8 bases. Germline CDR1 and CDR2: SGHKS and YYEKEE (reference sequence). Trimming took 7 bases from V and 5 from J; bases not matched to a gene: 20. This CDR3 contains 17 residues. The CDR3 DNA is TGTGCCAGCGTCTCAGGGGCACATTCGAGCGGGGGCCACGAGCAGTACTTC. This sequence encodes CASVSGAHSSGGHEQYF.

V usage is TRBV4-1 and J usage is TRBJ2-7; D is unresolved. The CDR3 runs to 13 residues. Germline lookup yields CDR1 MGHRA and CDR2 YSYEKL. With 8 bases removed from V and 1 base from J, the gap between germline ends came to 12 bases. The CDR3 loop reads CASSRGRSYEQYF. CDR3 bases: TGCGCCAGCTCCCGTGGCCGTTCCTACGAGCAGTACTTC.

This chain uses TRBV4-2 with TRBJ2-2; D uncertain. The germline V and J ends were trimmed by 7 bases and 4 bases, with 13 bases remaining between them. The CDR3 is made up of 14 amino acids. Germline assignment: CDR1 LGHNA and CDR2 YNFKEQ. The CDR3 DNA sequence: TGTGCCAGCACTACCGGGCCAACCACCGGGGAGCTGTTTTTT. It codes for CASTTGPTTGELFF.

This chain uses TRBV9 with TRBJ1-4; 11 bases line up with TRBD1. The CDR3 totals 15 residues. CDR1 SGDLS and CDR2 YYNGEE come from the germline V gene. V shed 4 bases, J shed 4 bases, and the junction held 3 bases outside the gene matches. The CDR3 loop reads CASSSGTGGNEKLFF. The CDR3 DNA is TGTGCCAGCAGCTCGGGGACAGGGGGTAATGAAAAACTGTTTTTT. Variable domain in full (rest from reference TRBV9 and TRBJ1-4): DSGVTQTPKHLITATGQRVTLRCSPRSGDLSVYWYQQSLDQGLQFLIQYYNGEERAKGNILERFSAQQFPDLHSELNLSSLELGDSALYFCASSSGTGGNEKLFFGSGTQLSVL.

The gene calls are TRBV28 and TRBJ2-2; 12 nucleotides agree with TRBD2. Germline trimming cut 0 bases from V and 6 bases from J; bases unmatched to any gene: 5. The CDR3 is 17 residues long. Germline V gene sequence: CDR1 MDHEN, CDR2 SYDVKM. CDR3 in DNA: TGTGCCAGCAGTTTATGGGTCCTAGCGGGAGGGCCCGGGGAGCTGTTTTTT. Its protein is CASSLWVLAGGPGELFF.

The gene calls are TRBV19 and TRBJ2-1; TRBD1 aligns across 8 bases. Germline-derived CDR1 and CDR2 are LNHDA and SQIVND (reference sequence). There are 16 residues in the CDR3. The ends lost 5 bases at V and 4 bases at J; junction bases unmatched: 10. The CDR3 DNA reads TGTGCCAGTAGTGCCCCCTGGACAGGGCTATACAATGAGCAGTTCTTC. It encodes CASSAPWTGLYNEQFF.

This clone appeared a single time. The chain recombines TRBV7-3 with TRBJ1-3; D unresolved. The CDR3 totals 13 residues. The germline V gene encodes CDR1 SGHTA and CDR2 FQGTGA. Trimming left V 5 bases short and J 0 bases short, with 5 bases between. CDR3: CASSLLSGNTIYF. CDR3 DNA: TGTGCCAGCAGCCTCCTCTCTGGAAACACCATATATTTT.

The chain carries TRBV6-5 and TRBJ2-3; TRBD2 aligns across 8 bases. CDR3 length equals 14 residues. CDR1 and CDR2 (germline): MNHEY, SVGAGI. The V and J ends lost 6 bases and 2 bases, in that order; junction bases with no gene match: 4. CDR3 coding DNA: TGTGCCAGCAGCACGACTAGCGCCACAGATACGCAGTATTTT. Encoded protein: CASSTTSATDTQYF.

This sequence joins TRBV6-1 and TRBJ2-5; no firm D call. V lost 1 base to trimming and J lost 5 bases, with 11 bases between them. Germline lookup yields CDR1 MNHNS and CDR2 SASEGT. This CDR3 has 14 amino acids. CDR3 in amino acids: CASSEGAVRETQYF. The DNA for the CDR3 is TGTGCCAGCAGTGAAGGGGCAGTTCGGGAGACCCAGTACTTC.

The CDR3 DNA follows: TGTGCCAGCAGCCCCAGGACAGGGAGAGAGTCACCCCTCCACTTT. This codes for CASSPRTGRESPLHF. The gene calls are TRBV7-8 and TRBJ1-6; 8 positions match TRBD1. V was clipped by 5 bases and J by 10 bases; unmatched bases: 10. CDR1 and CDR2 from the germline V gene are SGHVS and FQNEAQ. The CDR3 consists of 15 residues. Complete variable domain (other parts from reference TRBV7-8 and TRBJ1-6): GAGVSQSPRYKVAKRGQDVALRCDPISGHVSLFWYQQALGQGPEFLTYFQNEAQLDKSGLPSDRFFAERPEGSVSTLKIQRTQQEDSAVYLCASSPRTGRESPLHFGNGTRLTVT.

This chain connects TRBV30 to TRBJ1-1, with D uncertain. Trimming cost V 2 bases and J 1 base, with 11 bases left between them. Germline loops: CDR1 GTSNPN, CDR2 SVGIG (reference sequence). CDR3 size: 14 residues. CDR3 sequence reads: CAWSRGRTNTEAFF. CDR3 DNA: TGTGCCTGGAGTCGTGGCAGGACGAACACTGAAGCTTTCTTT.

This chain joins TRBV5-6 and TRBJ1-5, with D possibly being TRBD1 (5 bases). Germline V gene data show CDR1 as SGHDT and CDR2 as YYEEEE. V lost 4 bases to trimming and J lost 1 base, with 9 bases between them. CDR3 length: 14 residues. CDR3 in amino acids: CASSRRGSNQPQHF. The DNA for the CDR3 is TGTGCCAGCAGCCGTAGGGGAAGCAATCAGCCCCAGCATTTT.

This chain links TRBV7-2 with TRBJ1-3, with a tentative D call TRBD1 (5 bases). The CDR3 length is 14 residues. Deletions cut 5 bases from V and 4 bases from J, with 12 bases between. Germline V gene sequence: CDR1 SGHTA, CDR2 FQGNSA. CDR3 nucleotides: TGTGCCAGCAGCCCGCGTTGGGGCGGAAACACCATATATTTT. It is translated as CASSPRWGGNTIYF.

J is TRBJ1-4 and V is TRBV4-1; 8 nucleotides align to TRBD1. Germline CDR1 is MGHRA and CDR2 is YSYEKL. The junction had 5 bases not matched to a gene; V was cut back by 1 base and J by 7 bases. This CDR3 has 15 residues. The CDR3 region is CASSQADRGGEKLFF. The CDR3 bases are TGCGCCAGCAGCCAAGCTGACAGGGGCGGTGAAAAACTGTTTTTT.

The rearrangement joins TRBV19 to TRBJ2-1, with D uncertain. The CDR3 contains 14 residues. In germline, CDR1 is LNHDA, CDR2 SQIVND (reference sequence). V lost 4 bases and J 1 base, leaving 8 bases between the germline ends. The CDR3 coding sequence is TGTGCCAGTAGTAACCCTACTTCCTACAATGAGCAGTTCTTC. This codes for CASSNPTSYNEQFF.

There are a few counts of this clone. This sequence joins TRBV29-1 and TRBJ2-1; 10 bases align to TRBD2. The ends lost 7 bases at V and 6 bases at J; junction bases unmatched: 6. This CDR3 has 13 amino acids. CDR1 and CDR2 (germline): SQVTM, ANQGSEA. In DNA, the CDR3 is TGCAGCGCCCCCGGGACTAGCGTCAATGAGCAGTTCTTC. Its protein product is CSAPGTSVNEQFF.

The CDR3 sequence: CASSLVGGEYYTF. Written as DNA, the CDR3 is TGTGCCAGCAGCTTAGTGGGAGGGGAGTACTACACCTTC. The chain recombines TRBV11-2 with TRBJ1-2, with D tentatively TRBD1 (5 bases). CDR3 length equals 13 residues. The germline V and J ends were trimmed by 1 base and 10 bases, with 13 bases remaining between them. CDR1 is SGHAT and CDR2 is FQNNGV in the germline V gene.

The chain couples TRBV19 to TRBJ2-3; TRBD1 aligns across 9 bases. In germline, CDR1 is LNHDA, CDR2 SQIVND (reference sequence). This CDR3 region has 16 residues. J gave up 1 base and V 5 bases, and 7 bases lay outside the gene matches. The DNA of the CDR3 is TGTGCCAGTAGTGTCCGACAGGGGGGACGCACAGATACGCAGTATTTT. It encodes CASSVRQGGRTDTQYF.

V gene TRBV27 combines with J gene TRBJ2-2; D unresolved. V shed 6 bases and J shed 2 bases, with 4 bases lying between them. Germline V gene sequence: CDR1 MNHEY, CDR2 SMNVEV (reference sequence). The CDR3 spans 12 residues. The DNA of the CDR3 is TGTGCCAGCAGACGCAACACCGGGGAGCTGTTTTTT. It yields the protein CASRRNTGELFF.

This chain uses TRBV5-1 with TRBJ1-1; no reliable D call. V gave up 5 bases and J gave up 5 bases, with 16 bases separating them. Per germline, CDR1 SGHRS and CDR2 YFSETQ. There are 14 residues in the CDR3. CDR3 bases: TGCGCCAGCAGACGCAGTTCCGGGGAGACTGAAGCTTTCTTT. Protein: CASRRSSGETEAFF.

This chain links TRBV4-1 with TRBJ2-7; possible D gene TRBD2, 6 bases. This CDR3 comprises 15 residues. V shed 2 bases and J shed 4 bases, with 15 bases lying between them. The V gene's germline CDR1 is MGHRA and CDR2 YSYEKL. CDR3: CASSQRLPAGYEQYF. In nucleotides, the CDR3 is TGCGCCAGCAGCCAAAGACTCCCGGCGGGGTACGAGCAGTACTTC.

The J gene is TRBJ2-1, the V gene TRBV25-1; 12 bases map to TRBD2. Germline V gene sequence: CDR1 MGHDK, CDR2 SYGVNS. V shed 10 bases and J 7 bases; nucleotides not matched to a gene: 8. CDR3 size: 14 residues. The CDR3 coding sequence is TGTGCCACCGGCCTAGCGGGGGGGAGTAATGAGCAGTTCTTC. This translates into CATGLAGGSNEQFF.

CDR3 sequence reads: CASSVSGGFTDTQYF. CDR3 DNA sequence: TGTGCCAGCAGCGTATCGGGGGGTTTCACAGATACGCAGTATTTT. The chain couples TRBV9 to TRBJ2-3; 7 bases align to TRBD2. Germline V gives CDR1 SGDLS, CDR2 YYNGEE. The CDR3 is made up of 15 amino acids. V lost 1 base and J lost 2; bases outside the gene matches: 4.

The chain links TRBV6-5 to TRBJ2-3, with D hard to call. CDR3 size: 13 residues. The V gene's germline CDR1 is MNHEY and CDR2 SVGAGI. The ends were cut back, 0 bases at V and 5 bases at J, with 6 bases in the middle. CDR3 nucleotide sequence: TGTGCCAGCAGTTACTCGTGGCAAGATACGCAGTATTTT. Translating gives CASSYSWQDTQYF.

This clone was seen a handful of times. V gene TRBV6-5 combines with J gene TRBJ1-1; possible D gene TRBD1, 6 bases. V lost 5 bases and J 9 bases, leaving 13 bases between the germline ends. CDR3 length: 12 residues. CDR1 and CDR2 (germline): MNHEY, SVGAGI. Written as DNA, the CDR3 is TGTGCCAGCAGTCCCTTGGGACATCAAGCTTTCTTT. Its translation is CASSPLGHQAFF.

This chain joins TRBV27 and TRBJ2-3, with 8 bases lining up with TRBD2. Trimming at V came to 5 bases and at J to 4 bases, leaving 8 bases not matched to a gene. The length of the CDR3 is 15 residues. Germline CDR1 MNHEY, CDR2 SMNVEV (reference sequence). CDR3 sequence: CASSQSGSRADTQYF. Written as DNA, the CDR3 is TGTGCCAGCAGTCAGAGCGGGAGTCGGGCAGATACGCAGTATTTT.

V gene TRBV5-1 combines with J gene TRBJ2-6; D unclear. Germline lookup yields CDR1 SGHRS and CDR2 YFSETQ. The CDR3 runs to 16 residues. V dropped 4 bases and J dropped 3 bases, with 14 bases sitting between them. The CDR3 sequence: CASSPEVRSGANVLTF. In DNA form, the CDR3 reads TGCGCCAGCAGCCCTGAAGTCCGTAGTGGGGCCAACGTCCTGACTTTC. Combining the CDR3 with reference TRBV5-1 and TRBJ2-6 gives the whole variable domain KAGVTQTPRYLIKTRGQQVTLSCSPISGHRSVSWYQQTPGQGLQFLFEYFSETQRNKGNFPGRFSGRQFSNSRSEMNVSTLELGDSALYLCASSPEVRSGANVLTFGAGSRLTVL.

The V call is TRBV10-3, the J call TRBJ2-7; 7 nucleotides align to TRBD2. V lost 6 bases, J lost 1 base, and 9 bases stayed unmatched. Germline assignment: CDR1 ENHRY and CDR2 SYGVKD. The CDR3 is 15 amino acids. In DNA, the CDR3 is TGTGCCATCAGCCAAGGGGAGGGTAGGTCCTACGAGCAGTACTTC. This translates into CAISQGEGRSYEQYF.

The CDR3 is CASSFDRRGNEQFF. CDR3 sequence (DNA): TGTGCCAGCAGCTTCGACCGCCGGGGGAATGAGCAGTTCTTC. This chain links TRBV11-3 with TRBJ2-1; D might be TRBD2 (6 bases). This CDR3 contains 14 residues. The germline V and J ends were trimmed by 3 bases and 7 bases, with 13 bases remaining between them. CDR1 and CDR2 from the germline V gene are SGHNT and YENEEA.

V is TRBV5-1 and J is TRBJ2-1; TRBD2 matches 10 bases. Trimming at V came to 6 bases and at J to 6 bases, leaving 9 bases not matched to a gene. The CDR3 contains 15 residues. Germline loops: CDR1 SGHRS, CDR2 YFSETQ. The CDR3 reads CASNHESGRANEQFF. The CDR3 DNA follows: TGCGCCAGCAACCACGAAAGCGGGAGGGCCAATGAGCAGTTCTTC.

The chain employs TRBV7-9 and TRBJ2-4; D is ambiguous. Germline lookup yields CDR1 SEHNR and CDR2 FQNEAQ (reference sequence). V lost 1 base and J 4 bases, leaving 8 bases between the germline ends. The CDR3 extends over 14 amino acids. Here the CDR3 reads CASSLGSEKNIQYF. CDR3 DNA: TGTGCCAGCAGCTTAGGGTCCGAGAAAAACATTCAGTACTTC.